A selection of T cell receptor beta chains follows, all from one sample in a study of T cell responses to AZD1222 COVID-19 vaccine. Assay: immunoSEQ multiplex PCR; the TCRdb copy retains only in-frame clones and omits some. Seen here are 88,000 or so clones, roughly nine tenths observed once, and the top ten hold approximately 5%. Sequenced here: peripheral blood, sampled 28 days after the second AZD1222 dose. The receptor set was obtained from an adult who received the AZD1222 COVID-19 vaccine. CDR3s include the opening cysteine and the closing phenylalanine or tryptophan. The D gene is left open where the match is weak. Rows give clone size only sometimes, using once, few, many, or a class for an expanded clone.

abundance: .
j_gene: TRBJ1-2
d_gene: .
v_gene: TRBV3-1/TRBV3-2
CDR3aa: CASSTRTRGYGYTF
CDR3nt: TGTGCCAGCAGCACCCGGACGCGGGGTTATGGCTACACCTTC

abundance: once
j_gene: TRBJ2-3
d_gene: TRBD2
v_gene: TRBV18
CDR3aa: CASSPVGLAGATDTQYF
CDR3nt: TGTGCCAGCTCACCAGTCGGACTAGCGGGGGCCACAGATACGCAGTATTTT

abundance: .
j_gene: TRBJ1-1
d_gene: .
v_gene: TRBV13
CDR3aa: CASSPQGSTEAFF
CDR3nt: TGTGCCAGCAGCCCGCAGGGGTCCACTGAAGCTTTCTTT

abundance: .
j_gene: TRBJ2-6
d_gene: .
v_gene: TRBV19
CDR3aa: CASTSQGTPGANVLTF
CDR3nt: TGTGCCAGTACCTCCCAAGGGACACCTGGGGCCAACGTCCTGACTTTC

abundance: few
j_gene: TRBJ2-7
d_gene: TRBD2
v_gene: TRBV5-6
CDR3aa: CASSSRGGEYF
CDR3nt: TGTGCCAGCAGCTCCCGGGGGGGAGAGTACTTC

abundance: .
j_gene: TRBJ2-2
d_gene: .
v_gene: TRBV27
CDR3aa: CASRGTEITGELFF
CDR3nt: TGTGCCAGCAGAGGAACAGAGATTACCGGGGAGCTGTTTTTT

abundance: .
j_gene: TRBJ2-5
d_gene: .
v_gene: TRBV5-5
CDR3aa: CASSPPPEETQYF
CDR3nt: TGTGCCAGCAGCCCTCCGCCCGAAGAGACCCAGTACTTC

abundance: few
j_gene: TRBJ1-6
d_gene: .
v_gene: TRBV19
CDR3aa: CASSITQGKESPLHF
CDR3nt: TGTGCCAGTAGTATAACGCAGGGGAAGGAGTCACCCCTCCACTTT

abundance: few
j_gene: TRBJ2-3
d_gene: TRBD2
v_gene: TRBV7-9
CDR3aa: CASSQGTSGGAGDTQYF
CDR3nt: TGTGCCAGCAGCCAAGGGACTAGCGGGGGGGCTGGAGATACGCAGTATTTT

abundance: .
j_gene: TRBJ2-1
d_gene: .
v_gene: TRBV7-9
CDR3aa: CASSTEPYNEQFF
CDR3nt: TGTGCCAGCAGCACCGAACCATACAATGAGCAGTTCTTC

abundance: .
j_gene: TRBJ2-6
d_gene: .
v_gene: TRBV6-5
CDR3aa: CASSRASTGANVLTF
CDR3nt: TGTGCCAGCAGTAGAGCATCAACTGGGGCCAACGTCCTGACTTTC

abundance: .
j_gene: TRBJ1-1
d_gene: .
v_gene: TRBV18
CDR3aa: CASSSGQNTEAFF
CDR3nt: TGTGCCAGCTCATCGGGACAGAACACTGAAGCTTTCTTT

abundance: .
j_gene: TRBJ1-1
d_gene: .
v_gene: TRBV19
CDR3aa: CASSEDTRNTEAFF
CDR3nt: TGTGCCAGTAGCGAGGACACCCGGAACACTGAAGCTTTCTTT

abundance: .
j_gene: TRBJ1-2
d_gene: TRBD1
v_gene: TRBV6-5
CDR3aa: CASMSNRGHGYTF
CDR3nt: TGTGCCAGCATGTCAAACAGGGGGCATGGCTACACCTTC

abundance: .
j_gene: TRBJ1-2
d_gene: .
v_gene: TRBV7-9
CDR3aa: CASSLEFTYGYTF
CDR3nt: TGTGCCAGCAGCTTAGAGTTCACCTATGGCTACACCTTC

abundance: .
j_gene: TRBJ1-2
d_gene: TRBD1
v_gene: TRBV11-2
CDR3aa: CASSLQGASSYGYTF
CDR3nt: TGTGCCAGCAGCCTCCAGGGGGCGAGTAGCTATGGCTACACCTTC

abundance: .
j_gene: TRBJ1-3
d_gene: TRBD1
v_gene: TRBV19
CDR3aa: CASSVQGSAGNTIYF
CDR3nt: TGTGCCAGTAGTGTACAGGGGTCGGCTGGAAACACCATATATTTT

abundance: .
j_gene: TRBJ1-3
d_gene: .
v_gene: TRBV6-1
CDR3aa: CASSEALPGMAGNTIYF
CDR3nt: TGTGCCAGCAGTGAAGCGCTTCCGGGCATGGCTGGAAACACCATATATTTT

abundance: .
j_gene: TRBJ1-1
d_gene: .
v_gene: TRBV10-1
CDR3aa: CASRDSKNTEAFF
CDR3nt: TGCGCCAGCAGGGACTCTAAGAACACTGAAGCTTTCTTT

abundance: .
j_gene: TRBJ1-5
d_gene: .
v_gene: TRBV18
CDR3aa: CASSPSVNSNQPQHF
CDR3nt: TGTGCCAGCTCACCTTCGGTGAATAGCAATCAGCCCCAGCATTTT

abundance: .
j_gene: TRBJ1-1
d_gene: .
v_gene: TRBV27
CDR3aa: CASSLLPTGKAFF
CDR3nt: TGTGCCAGCAGTTTATTGCCGACGGGGAAAGCTTTCTTT

abundance: .
j_gene: TRBJ1-5
d_gene: TRBD1
v_gene: TRBV6-2/TRBV6-3
CDR3aa: CASSRQGANQPQHF
CDR3nt: TGTGCCAGCAGTCGACAGGGGGCCAATCAGCCCCAGCATTTT

abundance: .
j_gene: TRBJ1-1
d_gene: .
v_gene: TRBV5-1
CDR3aa: CASSLVVGANTEAFF
CDR3nt: TGCGCCAGCAGCTTGGTAGTGGGGGCGAACACTGAAGCTTTCTTT

abundance: .
j_gene: TRBJ2-5
d_gene: .
v_gene: TRBV5-1
CDR3aa: CASSPGRLRETQYF
CDR3nt: TGCGCCAGCAGCCCAGGACGCCTACGAGAGACCCAGTACTTC

abundance: .
j_gene: TRBJ2-7
d_gene: .
v_gene: TRBV12-2
CDR3aa: CASRSSPPTGDLSYEQYF
CDR3nt: TGTGCAAGTCGCTCCAGCCCACCCACAGGGGACCTCTCTTACGAGCAGTACTTC

abundance: .
j_gene: TRBJ1-1
d_gene: TRBD1
v_gene: TRBV10-3
CDR3aa: CAISAQGDTEAFF
CDR3nt: TGTGCCATCAGCGCACAGGGGGACACTGAAGCTTTCTTT

abundance: .
j_gene: TRBJ1-2
d_gene: .
v_gene: TRBV7-9
CDR3aa: CASSPASINYGYTF
CDR3nt: TGTGCCAGCAGCCCCGCCTCCATTAACTATGGCTACACCTTC

abundance: .
j_gene: TRBJ2-7
d_gene: .
v_gene: TRBV11-3
CDR3aa: CASSPTDMDYTYEQYF
CDR3nt: TGTGCCAGCAGCCCCACAGATATGGACTATACCTACGAGCAGTACTTC

abundance: .
j_gene: TRBJ2-7
d_gene: .
v_gene: TRBV6-1
CDR3aa: CASSEGRGAGYEQYF
CDR3nt: TGTGCCAGCAGTGAGGGTAGGGGCGCCGGCTACGAGCAGTACTTC

abundance: .
j_gene: TRBJ2-2
d_gene: .
v_gene: TRBV7-8
CDR3aa: CASSGGPGTVNTGELFF
CDR3nt: TGTGCCAGCAGCGGAGGGCCGGGGACAGTGAACACCGGGGAGCTGTTTTTT

abundance: .
j_gene: TRBJ1-3
d_gene: .
v_gene: TRBV13
CDR3aa: CASSSSRGSGNTIYF
CDR3nt: TGTGCCAGCAGCTCCTCCAGGGGCTCTGGAAACACCATATATTTT

abundance: .
j_gene: TRBJ1-1
d_gene: .
v_gene: TRBV7-9
CDR3aa: CASSFGGNTEAFF
CDR3nt: TGTGCCAGCAGCTTCGGCGGGAACACTGAAGCTTTCTTT

abundance: .
j_gene: TRBJ1-6
d_gene: .
v_gene: TRBV18
CDR3aa: CASSTRGVLNSPLHF
CDR3nt: TGTGCCAGCTCTACCAGAGGGGTCCTTAATTCACCCCTCCACTTT

abundance: .
j_gene: TRBJ2-5
d_gene: .
v_gene: TRBV18
CDR3aa: CASSPTRNQETQYF
CDR3nt: TGTGCCAGCTCACCGACCAGGAACCAAGAGACCCAGTACTTC

abundance: .
j_gene: TRBJ1-2
d_gene: .
v_gene: TRBV15
CDR3aa: CATSSPGEESGYTF
CDR3nt: TGTGCCACCAGCAGTCCAGGGGAGGAAAGTGGCTACACCTTC

abundance: .
j_gene: TRBJ2-2
d_gene: .
v_gene: TRBV15
CDR3aa: CATSSGAAGELFF
CDR3nt: TGTGCCACCAGCAGCGGGGCTGCCGGGGAGCTGTTTTTT

abundance: .
j_gene: TRBJ1-1
d_gene: TRBD1
v_gene: TRBV10-1
CDR3aa: CASISQGGTGTEAFF
CDR3nt: TGCGCCAGCATATCGCAGGGGGGAACAGGCACTGAAGCTTTCTTT

abundance: .
j_gene: TRBJ2-3
d_gene: .
v_gene: TRBV19
CDR3aa: CASSNWGGTSTDTQYF
CDR3nt: TGTGCCAGTAGTAATTGGGGCGGAACTAGCACAGATACGCAGTATTTT

abundance: .
j_gene: TRBJ2-2
d_gene: .
v_gene: TRBV7-9
CDR3aa: CASSYRETSTGELFF
CDR3nt: TGTGCCAGCAGTTACAGGGAAACGAGCACCGGGGAGCTGTTTTTT

abundance: .
j_gene: TRBJ1-5
d_gene: .
v_gene: TRBV6-5
CDR3aa: CASSPNYNQPQHF
CDR3nt: TGTGCCAGCAGTCCGAATTACAATCAGCCCCAGCATTTT

abundance: .
j_gene: TRBJ1-1
d_gene: .
v_gene: TRBV2
CDR3aa: CASKIGGEGSEAFF
CDR3nt: TGTGCCAGCAAAATAGGGGGAGAGGGGTCTGAAGCTTTCTTT

abundance: .
j_gene: TRBJ1-1
d_gene: .
v_gene: TRBV21-1
CDR3aa: CASSKERGGTEAFF
CDR3nt: TGTGCCAGCAGCAAAGAGAGGGGGGGTACTGAAGCTTTCTTT

abundance: .
j_gene: TRBJ1-2
d_gene: .
v_gene: TRBV6-5
CDR3aa: CASSYSAAANYGYTF
CDR3nt: TGTGCCAGCAGTTACTCGGCAGCTGCTAACTATGGCTACACCTTC

abundance: few
j_gene: TRBJ1-3
d_gene: .
v_gene: TRBV19
CDR3aa: CASRMVRAGTIYF
CDR3nt: TGTGCCAGCCGAATGGTAAGGGCTGGCACCATATATTTT

abundance: .
j_gene: TRBJ2-7
d_gene: .
v_gene: TRBV30
CDR3aa: CAWSVRGGQDEQYF
CDR3nt: TGTGCCTGGAGTGTACGTGGTGGTCAGGACGAGCAGTACTTC

abundance: .
j_gene: TRBJ1-4
d_gene: .
v_gene: TRBV2
CDR3aa: CASSERGYEEKLFF
CDR3nt: TGTGCCAGCAGTGAACGAGGGTATGAGGAAAAACTGTTTTTT